This T cell receptor (beta chain) is drawn from a study of early T cells in non-severe SARS-CoV-2 infection. At the level of the study: The authors sequenced bulk RNA from unsorted whole blood, leaving chains unpaired.

General observations from the study: VDJdb-based annotation leaned toward anti-spike CD8 responses and missed private and CD4 specificities.

CDR3 length equals 17 residues. V dropped 5 bases and J dropped 4; count of bases not matched to a gene: 16. Germline CDR1 SGHVS, CDR2 FNYEAQ. In the library, individual cDNA molecules carried attached unique molecular identifiers. A single record per CDR3 protein comes from TCRdb applying MiXCR to the 5' RACE reads. The sample yields roughly 120,000 distinct CDR3 sequences, about 15% seen once. On this clonotype itself: Its antigen is as yet unknown.

The chain combines TRBV7-6 with TRBJ1-2, with TRBD1 matching over 7 bases. The source is an adult who was a healthcare worker with PCR-confirmed SARS-CoV-2 infection or an uninfected control (not recorded which). Sequencing input: whole blood. The CDR3 reads CASSPVTGREILYGYTF. DNA for the CDR3: TGTGCCAGCAGCCCTGTGACAGGGAGGGAGATCCTCTATGGCTACACCTTC.